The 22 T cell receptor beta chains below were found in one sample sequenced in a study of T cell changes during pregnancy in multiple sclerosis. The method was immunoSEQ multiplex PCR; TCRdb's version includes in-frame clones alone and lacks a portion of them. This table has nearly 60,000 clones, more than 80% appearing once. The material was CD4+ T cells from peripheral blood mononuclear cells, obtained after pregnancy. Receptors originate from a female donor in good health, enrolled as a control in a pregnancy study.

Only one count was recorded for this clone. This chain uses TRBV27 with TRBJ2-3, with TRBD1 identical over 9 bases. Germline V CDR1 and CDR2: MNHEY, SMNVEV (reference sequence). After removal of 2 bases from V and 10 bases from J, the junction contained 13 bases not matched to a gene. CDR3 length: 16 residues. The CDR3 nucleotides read TGTGCCAGCAGTTTAAGTGCTTTCCGGGACAGGGATTCGCAGTATTTT. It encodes CASSLSAFRDRDSQYF.

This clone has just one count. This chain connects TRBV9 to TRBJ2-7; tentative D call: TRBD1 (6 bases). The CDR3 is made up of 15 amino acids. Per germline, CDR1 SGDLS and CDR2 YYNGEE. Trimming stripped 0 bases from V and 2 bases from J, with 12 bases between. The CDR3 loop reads CASSVGPGAAYEQYF. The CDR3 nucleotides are TGTGCCAGCAGCGTAGGGCCAGGGGCGGCCTACGAGCAGTACTTC.

The CDR3: CASSTGSIYNSPLHF. The CDR3 DNA reads as TGTGCCAGTAGTACGGGGAGCATCTATAATTCACCCCTCCACTTT. The chain employs TRBV19 and TRBJ1-6, with D uncertain. Trimming pared 4 bases from V and 3 bases from J, leaving 10 bases between. This CDR3 contains 15 residues. The germline gives CDR1 LNHDA, CDR2 SQIVND (reference sequence). Full variable domain (missing parts from reference TRBV19 and TRBJ1-6): DGGITQSPKYLFRKEGQNVTLSCEQNLNHDAMYWYRQDPGQGLRLIYYSQIVNDFQKGDIAEGYSVSREKKESFPLTVTSAQKNPTAFYLCASSTGSIYNSPLHFGNGTRLTVT.

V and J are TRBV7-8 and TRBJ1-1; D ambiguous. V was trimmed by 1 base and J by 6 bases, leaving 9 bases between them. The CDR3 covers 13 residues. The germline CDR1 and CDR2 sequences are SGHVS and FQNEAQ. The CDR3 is CASSLGGQPEAFF. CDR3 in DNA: TGTGCCAGCAGCTTAGGAGGCCAGCCTGAAGCTTTCTTT.

CDR3 bases: TGTGCCAGCAGCCTCACTAGCGGGGCCTACGAGCAGTACTTC. Its protein product is CASSLTSGAYEQYF. The genes are TRBV7-3 and TRBJ2-7; 10 bases match TRBD2. Germline loops: CDR1 SGHTA, CDR2 FQGTGA. The trim removed 5 bases at V and 2 bases at J, leaving 3 bases unmatched. There are 14 residues in the CDR3.

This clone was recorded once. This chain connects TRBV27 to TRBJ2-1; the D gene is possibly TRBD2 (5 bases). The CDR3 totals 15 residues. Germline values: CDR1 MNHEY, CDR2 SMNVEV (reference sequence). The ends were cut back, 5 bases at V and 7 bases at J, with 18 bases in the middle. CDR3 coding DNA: TGTGCCAGCAGTCCGATTTCGAGGGAATCTAATGAGCAGTTCTTC. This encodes CASSPISRESNEQFF.

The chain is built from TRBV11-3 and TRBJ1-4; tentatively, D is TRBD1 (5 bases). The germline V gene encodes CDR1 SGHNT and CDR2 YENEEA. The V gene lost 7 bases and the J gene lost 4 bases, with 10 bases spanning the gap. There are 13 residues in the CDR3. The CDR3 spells CASNGHLNEKLFF. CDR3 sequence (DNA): TGTGCCAGCAACGGACACCTTAATGAAAAACTGTTTTTT. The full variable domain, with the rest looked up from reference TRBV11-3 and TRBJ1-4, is EAGVVQSPRYKIIEKKQPVAFWCNPISGHNTLYWYLQNLGQGPELLIRYENEEAVDDSQLPKDRFSAERLKGVDSTLKIQPAELGDSAVYLCASNGHLNEKLFFGSGTQLSVL.

The CDR3 here is CASSLPLTGTGNTIYF. DNA for the CDR3: TGCGCCAGCAGCTTGCCCCTGACAGGGACTGGAAACACCATATATTTT. This chain joins TRBV5-1 and TRBJ1-3; 7 bases line up with TRBD1. CDR3 length: 16 residues. With V trimmed by 1 base and J by 2 bases, 6 bases remained unmatched. Germline CDR1 is SGHRS and CDR2 is YFSETQ.

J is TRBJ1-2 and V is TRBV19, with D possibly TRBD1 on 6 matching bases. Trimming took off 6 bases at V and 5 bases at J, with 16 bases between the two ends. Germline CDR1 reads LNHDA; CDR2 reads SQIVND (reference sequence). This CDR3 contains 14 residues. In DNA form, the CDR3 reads TGTGCCAGTAGCTCACAGGGCGATGGATATGGCTACACCTTC. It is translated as CASSSQGDGYGYTF.

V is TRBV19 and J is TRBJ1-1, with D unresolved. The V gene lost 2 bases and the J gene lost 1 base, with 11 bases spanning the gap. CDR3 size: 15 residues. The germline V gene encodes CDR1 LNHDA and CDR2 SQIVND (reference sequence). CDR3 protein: CASSIRWRQNTEAFF. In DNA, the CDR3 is TGTGCCAGTAGTATAAGGTGGAGGCAGAACACTGAAGCTTTCTTT.

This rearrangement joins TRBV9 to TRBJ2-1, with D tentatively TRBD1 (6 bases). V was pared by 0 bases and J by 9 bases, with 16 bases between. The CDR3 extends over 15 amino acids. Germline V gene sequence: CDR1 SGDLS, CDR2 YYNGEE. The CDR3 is CASSVAPGRGGEQFF. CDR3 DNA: TGTGCCAGCAGCGTAGCCCCGGGCAGGGGTGGTGAGCAGTTCTTC. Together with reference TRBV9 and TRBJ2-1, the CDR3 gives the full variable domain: DSGVTQTPKHLITATGQRVTLRCSPRSGDLSVYWYQQSLDQGLQFLIQYYNGEERAKGNILERFSAQQFPDLHSELNLSSLELGDSALYFCASSVAPGRGGEQFFGPGTRLTVL.

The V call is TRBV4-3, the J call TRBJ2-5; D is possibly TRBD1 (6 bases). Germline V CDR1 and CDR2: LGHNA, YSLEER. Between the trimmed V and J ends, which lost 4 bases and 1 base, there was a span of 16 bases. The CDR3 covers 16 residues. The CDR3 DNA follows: TGCGCCAGCAGCCCCTCAGGACAGAACACCCAAGAGACCCAGTACTTC. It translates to CASSPSGQNTQETQYF.

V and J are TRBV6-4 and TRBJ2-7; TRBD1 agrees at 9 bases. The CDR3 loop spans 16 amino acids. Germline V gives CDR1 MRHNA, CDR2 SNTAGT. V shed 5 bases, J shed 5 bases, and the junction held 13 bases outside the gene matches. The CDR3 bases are TGTGCCAGCAGTCAAACCCACAGGGGGCTTAGAAACGAGCAGTACTTC. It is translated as CASSQTHRGLRNEQYF.

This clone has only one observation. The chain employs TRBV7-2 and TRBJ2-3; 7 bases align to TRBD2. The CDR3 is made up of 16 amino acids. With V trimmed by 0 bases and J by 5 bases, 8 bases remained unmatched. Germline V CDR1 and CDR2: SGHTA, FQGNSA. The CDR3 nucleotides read TGTGCCAGCAGCTTAGCCAGCGGGGTGGTAGAAGATACGCAGTATTTT. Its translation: CASSLASGVVEDTQYF.

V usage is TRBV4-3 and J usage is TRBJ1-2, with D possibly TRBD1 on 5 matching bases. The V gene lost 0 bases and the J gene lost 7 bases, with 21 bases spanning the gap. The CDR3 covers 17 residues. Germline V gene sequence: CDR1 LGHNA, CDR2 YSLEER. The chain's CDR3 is CASSQDPGLQAGGGYTF. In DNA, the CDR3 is TGCGCCAGCAGCCAAGATCCGGGACTCCAAGCCGGGGGTGGCTACACCTTC.

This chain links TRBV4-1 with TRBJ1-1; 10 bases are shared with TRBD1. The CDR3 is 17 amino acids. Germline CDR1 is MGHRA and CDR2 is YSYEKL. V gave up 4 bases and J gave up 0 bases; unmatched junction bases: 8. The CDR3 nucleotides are TGCGCCAGCAGCCCCCGTTCGGGACAGGGGATGAACACTGAAGCTTTCTTT. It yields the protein CASSPRSGQGMNTEAFF.

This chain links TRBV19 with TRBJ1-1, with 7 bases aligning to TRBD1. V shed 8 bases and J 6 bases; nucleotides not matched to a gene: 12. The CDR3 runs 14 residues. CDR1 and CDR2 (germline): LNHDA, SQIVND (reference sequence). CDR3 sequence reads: CASSTTGSSSEAFF. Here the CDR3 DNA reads TGTGCCAGTTCCACGACAGGGAGTTCGTCTGAAGCTTTCTTT.

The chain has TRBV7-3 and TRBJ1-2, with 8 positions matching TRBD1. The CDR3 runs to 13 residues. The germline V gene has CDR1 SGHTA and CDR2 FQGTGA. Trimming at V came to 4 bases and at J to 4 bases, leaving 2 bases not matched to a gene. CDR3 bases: TGTGCCAGCAGCTCTGGACAGGGCTATGGCTACACCTTC. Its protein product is CASSSGQGYGYTF. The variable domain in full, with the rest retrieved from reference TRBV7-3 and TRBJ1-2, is GAGVSQTPSNKVTEKGKYVELRCDPISGHTALYWYRQSLGQGPEFLIYFQGTGAADDSGLPNDRFFAVRPEGSVSTLKIQRTERGDSAVYLCASSSGQGYGYTFGSGTRLTVV.

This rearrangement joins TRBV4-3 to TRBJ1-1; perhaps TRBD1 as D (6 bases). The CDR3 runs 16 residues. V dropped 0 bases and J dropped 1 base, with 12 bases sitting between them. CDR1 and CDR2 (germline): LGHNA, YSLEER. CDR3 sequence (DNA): TGCGCCAGCAGCCAAGAGGCTCACAGGGCGAACACTGAAGCTTTCTTT. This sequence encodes CASSQEAHRANTEAFF.

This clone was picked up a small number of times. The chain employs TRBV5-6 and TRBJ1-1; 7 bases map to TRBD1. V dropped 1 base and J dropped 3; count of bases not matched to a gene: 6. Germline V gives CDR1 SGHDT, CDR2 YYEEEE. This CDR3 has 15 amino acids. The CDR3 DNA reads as TGTGCCAGCAGCTTGCTTACCGACAGGGACACTGAAGCTTTCTTT. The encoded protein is CASSLLTDRDTEAFF. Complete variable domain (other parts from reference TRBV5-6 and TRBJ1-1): DAGVTQSPTHLIKTRGQQVTLRCSPKSGHDTVSWYQQALGQGPQFIFQYYEEEERQRGNFPDRFSGHQFPNYSSELNVNALLLGDSALYLCASSLLTDRDTEAFFGQGTRLTVV.

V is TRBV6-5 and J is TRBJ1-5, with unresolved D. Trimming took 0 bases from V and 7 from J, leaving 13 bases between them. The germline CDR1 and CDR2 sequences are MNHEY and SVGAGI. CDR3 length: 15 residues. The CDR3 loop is CASSYSRRVGQPQHF. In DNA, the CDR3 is TGTGCCAGCAGTTACTCTAGGAGGGTCGGACAGCCCCAGCATTTT.

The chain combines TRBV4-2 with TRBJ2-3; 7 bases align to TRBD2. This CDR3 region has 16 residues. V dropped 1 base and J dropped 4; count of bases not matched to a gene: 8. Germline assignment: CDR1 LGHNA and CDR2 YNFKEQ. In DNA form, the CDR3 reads TGTGCCAGCAGCCAAGGGAAGCGGGGTGGATCAGATACGCAGTATTTT. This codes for CASSQGKRGGSDTQYF.